This T cell receptor (beta chain) originates from a study of cytomegalovirus exposure and HLA in healthy donors. Both 60 Vbeta primers and 13 Jbeta primers went into the PCR. TCRdb keeps only in-frame clones here, not all; method: immunoSEQ multiplex PCR. The sample includes 170,000 or so clones, around 80% of them seen just once. This clone appeared a few times. Germline CDR1 MNHEY, CDR2 SVGAGI. The CDR3 loop spans 14 amino acids. The V and J ends lost 4 bases and 4 bases respectively, with 10 bases between them. The specimen sequenced was PBMCs. The chain has TRBV6-5 and TRBJ1-4; D possibly corresponds to TRBD1 (5 bases). The receptor was isolated from a middle-aged man in good health and CMV-seronegative. This chain's CDR3 is CASSLGRINEKLFF. The CDR3 DNA is TGTGCCAGCAGTTTGGGGCGGATTAATGAAAAACTGTTTTTT.